This entry is about one T cell receptor beta chain. Generated by immunoSEQ multiplex PCR, the TCRdb table keeps only in-frame clones and is missing some. Of approximately 400,000 clones listed, approximately 96% are singletons. This sample was taken from a study of shared clonotypes between healthy human individuals. This sequence originates from a man between 25 and 39 years old in good health. The sequencing sample was made of memory CD8+ T cells sorted from blood. Subset of the sample: CD45RO+ cells pooled with CCR7-negative TemRA cells.

The CDR3 DNA is TGTGCCAGCACGGGGGCCTCCTACGAGCAGTACTTC. Protein sequence: CASTGASYEQYF. The genes are TRBV6-1 and TRBJ2-7; D is possibly TRBD1 or TRBD2 (6 bases each). This CDR3 has 12 residues. Trimming took 7 bases from V and 0 from J, leaving 7 bases between them. Per germline, CDR1 MNHNS and CDR2 SASEGT.